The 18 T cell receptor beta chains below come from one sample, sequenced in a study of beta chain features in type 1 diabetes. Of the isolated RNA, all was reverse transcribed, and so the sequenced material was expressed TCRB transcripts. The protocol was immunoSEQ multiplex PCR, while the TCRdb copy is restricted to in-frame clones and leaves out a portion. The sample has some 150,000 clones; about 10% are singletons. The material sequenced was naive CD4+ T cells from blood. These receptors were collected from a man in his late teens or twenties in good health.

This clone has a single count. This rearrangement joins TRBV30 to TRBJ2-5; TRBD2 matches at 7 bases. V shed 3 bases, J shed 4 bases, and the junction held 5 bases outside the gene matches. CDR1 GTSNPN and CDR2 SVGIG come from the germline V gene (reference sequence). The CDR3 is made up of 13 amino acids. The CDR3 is CAWRGTNRETQYF. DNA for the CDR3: TGTGCCTGGAGGGGGACTAATCGAGAGACCCAGTACTTC. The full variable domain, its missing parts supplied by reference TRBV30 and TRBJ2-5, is SQTIHQWPATLVQPVGSPLSLECTVEGTSNPNLYWYRQAAGRGLQLLFYSVGIGQISSEVPQNLSASRPQDRQFILSSKKLLLSDSGFYLCAWRGTNRETQYFGPGTRLLVL.

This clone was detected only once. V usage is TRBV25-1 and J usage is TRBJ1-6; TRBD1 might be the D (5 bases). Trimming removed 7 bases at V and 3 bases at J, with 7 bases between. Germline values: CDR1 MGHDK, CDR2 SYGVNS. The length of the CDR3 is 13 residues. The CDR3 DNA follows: TGTGCCAGCATTGGACACTATAATTCACCCCTCCACTTT. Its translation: CASIGHYNSPLHF.

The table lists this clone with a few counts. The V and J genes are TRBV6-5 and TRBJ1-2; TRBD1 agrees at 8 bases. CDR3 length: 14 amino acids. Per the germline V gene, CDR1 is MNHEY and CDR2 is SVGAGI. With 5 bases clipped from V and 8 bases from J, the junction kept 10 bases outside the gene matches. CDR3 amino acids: CASSAGQGSRGYTF. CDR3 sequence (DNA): TGTGCCAGCAGTGCCGGACAGGGATCGCGCGGCTACACCTTC.

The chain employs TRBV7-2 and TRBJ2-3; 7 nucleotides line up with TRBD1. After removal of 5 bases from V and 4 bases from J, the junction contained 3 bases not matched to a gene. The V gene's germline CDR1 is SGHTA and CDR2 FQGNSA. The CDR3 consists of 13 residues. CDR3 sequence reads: CASSRDRADTQYF. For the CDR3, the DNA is TGTGCCAGCAGCCGAGACAGGGCAGATACGCAGTATTTT.

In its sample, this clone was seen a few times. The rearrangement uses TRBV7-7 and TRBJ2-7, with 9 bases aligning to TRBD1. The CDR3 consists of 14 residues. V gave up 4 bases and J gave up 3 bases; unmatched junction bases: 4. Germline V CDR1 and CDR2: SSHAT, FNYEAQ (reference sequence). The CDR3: CASSSGTGNYEQYF. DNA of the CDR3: TGTGCCAGCAGCTCAGGGACAGGGAACTACGAGCAGTACTTC.

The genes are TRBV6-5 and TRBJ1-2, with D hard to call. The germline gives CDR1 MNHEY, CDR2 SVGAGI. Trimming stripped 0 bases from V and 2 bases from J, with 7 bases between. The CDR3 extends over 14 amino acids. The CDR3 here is CASSYSRQNYGYTF. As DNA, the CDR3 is TGTGCCAGCAGTTACTCTCGACAAAACTATGGCTACACCTTC.

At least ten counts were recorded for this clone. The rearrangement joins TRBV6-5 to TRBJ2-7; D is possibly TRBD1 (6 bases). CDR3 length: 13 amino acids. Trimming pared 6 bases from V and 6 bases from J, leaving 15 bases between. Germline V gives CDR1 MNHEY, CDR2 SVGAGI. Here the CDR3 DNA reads TGTGCCAGCAGAACACAGGGTCGGGGCGAGCAGTACTTC. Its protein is CASRTQGRGEQYF.

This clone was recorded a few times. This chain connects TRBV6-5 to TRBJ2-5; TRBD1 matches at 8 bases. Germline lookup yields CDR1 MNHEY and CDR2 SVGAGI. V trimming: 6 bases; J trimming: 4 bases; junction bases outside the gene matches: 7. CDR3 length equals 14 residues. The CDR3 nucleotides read TGTGCCAGCAGAACCCGGACAGGGCGAGAGACCCAGTACTTC. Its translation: CASRTRTGRETQYF.

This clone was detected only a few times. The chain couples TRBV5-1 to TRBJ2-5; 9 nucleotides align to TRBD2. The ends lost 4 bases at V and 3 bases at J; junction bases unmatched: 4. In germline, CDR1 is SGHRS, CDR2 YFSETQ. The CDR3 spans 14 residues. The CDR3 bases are TGCGCCAGCAGCCCAGCGGGGGGTGAAGAGACCCAGTACTTC. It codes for CASSPAGGEETQYF.

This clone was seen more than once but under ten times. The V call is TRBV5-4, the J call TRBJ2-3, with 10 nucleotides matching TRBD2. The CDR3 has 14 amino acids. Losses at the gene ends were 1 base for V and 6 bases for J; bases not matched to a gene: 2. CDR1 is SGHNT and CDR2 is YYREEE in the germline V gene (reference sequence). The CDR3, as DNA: TGTGCCAGCAGCTTGTTTAGCGGGGGGGATACGCAGTATTTT. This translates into CASSLFSGGDTQYF.

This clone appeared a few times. The CDR3 DNA sequence: TGTGCCAGCAGCTTACCGGAGGGTTTAGGTACGCAGTATTTT. Amino acids: CASSLPEGLGTQYF. This chain links TRBV7-2 with TRBJ2-3; TRBD2 might be the D (6 bases). This CDR3 region has 14 residues. Germline assignment: CDR1 SGHTA and CDR2 FQGNSA. Trimming stripped 2 bases from V and 8 bases from J, with 14 bases between.

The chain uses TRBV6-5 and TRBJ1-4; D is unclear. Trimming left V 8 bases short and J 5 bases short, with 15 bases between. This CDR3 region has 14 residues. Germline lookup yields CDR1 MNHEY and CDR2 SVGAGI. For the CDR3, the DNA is TGTGCCAGCTCATCAGCGACCTTAAATGAAAAACTGTTTTTT. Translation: CASSSATLNEKLFF.

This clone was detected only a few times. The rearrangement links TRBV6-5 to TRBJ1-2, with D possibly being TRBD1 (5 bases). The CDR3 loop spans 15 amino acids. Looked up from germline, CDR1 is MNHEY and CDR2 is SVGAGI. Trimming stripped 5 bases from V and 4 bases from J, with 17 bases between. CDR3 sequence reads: CASSPGGGTGYGYTF. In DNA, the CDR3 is TGTGCCAGCAGTCCGGGGGGGGGAACGGGCTATGGCTACACCTTC.

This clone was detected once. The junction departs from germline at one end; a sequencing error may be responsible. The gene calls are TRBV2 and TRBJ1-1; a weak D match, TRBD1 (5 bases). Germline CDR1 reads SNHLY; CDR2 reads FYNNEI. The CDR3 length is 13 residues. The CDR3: CASRAGWGTEALF. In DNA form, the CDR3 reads TGTGCCAGCAGGGCCGGATGGGGCACTGAAGCTCTCTTT.

The CDR3, as DNA: TGTGCCAGCAGCTCTCAGGGGTACAATCAGCCCCAGCATTTT. It is translated as CASSSQGYNQPQHF. This chain links TRBV7-2 with TRBJ1-5; D may be TRBD1 (6 bases). CDR1 SGHTA and CDR2 FQGNSA come from the germline V gene. With 4 bases removed from V and 3 bases from J, the gap between germline ends came to 10 bases. The CDR3 has 14 residues.

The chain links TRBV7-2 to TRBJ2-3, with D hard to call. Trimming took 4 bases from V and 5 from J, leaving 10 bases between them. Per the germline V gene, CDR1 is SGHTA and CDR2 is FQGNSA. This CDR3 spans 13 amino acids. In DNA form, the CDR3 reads TGTGCCAGCAGCTCGACCCAGGTAGATACGCAGTATTTT. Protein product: CASSSTQVDTQYF.

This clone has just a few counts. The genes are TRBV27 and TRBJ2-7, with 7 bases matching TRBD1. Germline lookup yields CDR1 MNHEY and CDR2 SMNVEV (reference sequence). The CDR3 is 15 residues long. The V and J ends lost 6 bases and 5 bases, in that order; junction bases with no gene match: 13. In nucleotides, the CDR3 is TGTGCCAGCAGGCCCCCGGACAGGAATTTCAACGAGCAGTACTTC. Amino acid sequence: CASRPPDRNFNEQYF.

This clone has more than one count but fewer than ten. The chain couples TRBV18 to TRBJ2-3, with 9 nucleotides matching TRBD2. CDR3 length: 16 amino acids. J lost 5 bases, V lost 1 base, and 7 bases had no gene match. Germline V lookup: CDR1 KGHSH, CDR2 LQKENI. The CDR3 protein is CASSPLAGGLGDTQYF. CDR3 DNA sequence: TGTGCCAGCTCACCACTTGCGGGGGGGCTTGGAGATACGCAGTATTTT. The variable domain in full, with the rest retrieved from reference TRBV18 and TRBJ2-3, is NAGVMQNPRHLVRRRGQEARLRCSPMKGHSHVYWYRQLPEEGLKFMVYLQKENIIDESGMPKERFSAEFPKEGPSILRIQQVVRGDSAAYFCASSPLAGGLGDTQYFGPGTRLTVL.